One and the same sample provided the 17 T cell receptor beta chains below, sequenced in a study of T cell responses to AZD1222 COVID-19 vaccine (dated by TCRdb to about 2021). Explained via the paper, the time point label denotes: baseline before first vaccination. Libraries were made using the immunoSEQ multiplex PCR assay. TCRdb's version of the immuneACCESS table is confined to in-frame rearrangements and falls short of the full clone set. An unresolved V gene accounts for under half of the shortfall where checked; the remainder is of unknown origin. The sample records about 120,000 clones, roughly 89% of which are singletons. Approximately 12% of the sample comes from the top ten. This specimen was peripheral blood, taken on day 0 of AZD1222 vaccination. The receptors shown here come from an adult in good health.

The chain links TRBV5-1 to TRBJ2-5; D might be TRBD1 (5 bases). The CDR3 contains 14 residues. V lost 4 bases and J lost 2, with 12 bases in between. The germline gives CDR1 SGHRS, CDR2 YFSETQ. Written as DNA, the CDR3 is TGCGCCAGCAGCCGTACAGCAGGGCAAGAGACCCAGTACTTC. Translated, it gives CASSRTAGQETQYF.

The chain combines TRBV7-2 with TRBJ1-5; no clear D. Trimming stripped 1 base from V and 5 bases from J, with 6 bases between. This CDR3 contains 13 residues. Germline assignment: CDR1 SGHTA and CDR2 FQGNSA. CDR3 region: CASSLVKDQPQHF. CDR3 nucleotide sequence: TGTGCCAGCAGCTTAGTGAAGGATCAGCCCCAGCATTTT.

The V gene is TRBV27, the J gene TRBJ2-7; a weak D match, TRBD1 (6 bases). Between the trimmed V and J ends, which lost 6 bases and 3 bases, there was a span of 12 bases. The CDR3 spans 13 residues. CDR1 and CDR2 from the germline V gene are MNHEY and SMNVEV (reference sequence). Here the CDR3 DNA reads TGTGCCAGCAGACGACAGGATTTCTACGAGCAGTACTTC. Encoded protein: CASRRQDFYEQYF.

This sequence joins TRBV5-1 and TRBJ1-4, with D hard to call. This CDR3 has 14 residues. Germline V lookup: CDR1 SGHRS, CDR2 YFSETQ. V lost 1 base and J lost 7, with 11 bases in between. CDR3 sequence: CASSLSRMGEKLFF. In nucleotides, the CDR3 is TGCGCCAGCAGCTTGTCAAGGATGGGTGAAAAACTGTTTTTT.

The chain links TRBV3-1 (or the pseudogene TRBV3-2) to TRBJ2-3; D is perhaps TRBD2 (5 bases). The germline CDR1 and CDR2 sequences are LGHDT and YNNKEL (reference sequence). The CDR3 is made up of 17 amino acids. The V end lost 0 bases, the J end lost 1 base, and 14 bases lay between the germline ends. The CDR3: CASSQDYRRSGTDTQYF. For the CDR3, the DNA is TGTGCCAGCAGCCAAGATTATAGGCGTAGCGGCACAGATACGCAGTATTTT.

The chain carries TRBV5-1 and TRBJ2-1; D is perhaps TRBD2 (5 bases). Germline V lookup: CDR1 SGHRS, CDR2 YFSETQ. There are 13 residues in the CDR3. The ends were cut back, 6 bases at V and 2 bases at J, with 9 bases in the middle. As DNA, the CDR3 is TGCGCCAGCACCGGGGAGCCCTACAATGAGCAGTTCTTC. Translated, it gives CASTGEPYNEQFF.

A word on this clone: A much larger clone lies one base from this, so it may be a read error. V usage is TRBV11-3 and J usage is TRBJ2-1; 7 bases align to TRBD2. V was clipped by 3 bases and J by 8 bases; unmatched bases: 1. The CDR3 is 12 amino acids. The V gene's germline CDR1 is SGHNT and CDR2 YENEEA. CDR3 sequence (DNA): TGTGCCAGCAGCTTCCGGGGGGATGAGCAGTTCTTC. Amino acids: CASSFRGDEQFF.

The chain carries TRBV7-9 and TRBJ1-2; tentative D call: TRBD1 (5 bases). The CDR3 has 16 residues. V lost 5 bases and J lost 7, with 23 bases in between. Germline loops: CDR1 SEHNR, CDR2 FQNEAQ (reference sequence). The CDR3 is CASSTPGSETVLGYTF. In nucleotides, the CDR3 is TGTGCCAGCAGCACACCGGGTTCGGAGACAGTTCTTGGCTACACCTTC.

V usage is TRBV19 and J usage is TRBJ2-2, with D possibly TRBD1 on 5 matching bases. CDR1 and CDR2 (germline): LNHDA, SQIVND (reference sequence). V lost 4 bases and J 4 bases, leaving 13 bases between the germline ends. This CDR3 spans 15 amino acids. CDR3 DNA sequence: TGTGCCAGTAGTACCAACCTAGGGGCCACCGGGGAGCTGTTTTTT. This translates into CASSTNLGATGELFF.

The chain uses TRBV11-1 and TRBJ1-5; unclear D gene. The V gene's germline CDR1 is SGHAT and CDR2 FQDESV (reference sequence). Trimming stripped 4 bases from V and 5 bases from J, with 9 bases between. The CDR3 loop spans 13 amino acids. The CDR3 is CASSSPAYQPQHF. CDR3 DNA: TGTGCCAGCAGCTCCCCCGCTTATCAGCCCCAGCATTTT.

This clone was observed a handful of times. The chain uses TRBV28 and TRBJ2-1; the match to TRBD2 covers 14 bases. Trimming at V came to 8 bases and at J to 5 bases, leaving 2 bases not matched to a gene. In germline, CDR1 is MDHEN, CDR2 SYDVKM. The CDR3 covers 14 residues. The CDR3 coding sequence is TGTGCCAGCTTGGGACTAGCGGGGGACAATGAGCAGTTCTTC. Protein sequence: CASLGLAGDNEQFF. Looking up the rest from reference TRBV28 and TRBJ2-1 gives the full variable domain: DVKVTQSSRYLVKRTGEKVFLECVQDMDHENMFWYRQDPGLGLRLIYFSYDVKMKEKGDIPEGYSVSREKKERFSLILESASTNQTSMYLCASLGLAGDNEQFFGPGTRLTVL.

The J gene is TRBJ2-7, the V gene TRBV28; 10 nucleotides match TRBD1. The CDR3 has 15 amino acids. V dropped 6 bases and J dropped 5; count of bases not matched to a gene: 10. Germline-derived CDR1 and CDR2 are MDHEN and SYDVKM. CDR3 sequence: CASSAGQGLIHEQYF. In DNA form, the CDR3 reads TGTGCCAGCAGCGCGGGACAGGGGTTAATCCACGAGCAGTACTTC.

V is TRBV2 and J is TRBJ1-2, with TRBD1 identical over 9 bases. J was trimmed by 5 bases and V by 6 bases; bases with no gene match: 13. The CDR3 has 16 amino acids. Germline values: CDR1 SNHLY, CDR2 FYNNEI. CDR3 region: CASRLPGQGELYGYTF. The CDR3 DNA is TGTGCCAGCAGATTACCGGGACAGGGCGAATTGTATGGCTACACCTTC.

This clone was observed a single time. This rearrangement joins TRBV5-1 to TRBJ1-1; D is perhaps TRBD1 (5 bases). The length of the CDR3 is 15 residues. The germline V gene encodes CDR1 SGHRS and CDR2 YFSETQ. Deletions cut 3 bases from V and 1 base from J, with 13 bases between. This CDR3 reads CASSWKGAENTEAFF. The CDR3 DNA reads as TGCGCCAGCAGCTGGAAAGGGGCGGAGAACACTGAAGCTTTCTTT. Full variable domain (remainder filled in from reference TRBV5-1 and TRBJ1-1): KAGVTQTPRYLIKTRGQQVTLSCSPISGHRSVSWYQQTPGQGLQFLFEYFSETQRNKGNFPGRFSGRQFSNSRSEMNVSTLELGDSALYLCASSWKGAENTEAFFGQGTRLTVV.

This chain connects TRBV7-2 to TRBJ2-2; D is ambiguous. Germline CDR1 and CDR2: SGHTA and FQGNSA. This CDR3 has 11 residues. V lost 1 base to trimming and J lost 7 bases, with 1 base between them. The CDR3 DNA reads TGTGCCAGCAGCTTAGTCGGGGAGCTGTTTTTT. Protein product: CASSLVGELFF.

The chain uses TRBV6-2 or TRBV6-3 and TRBJ2-4; 9 positions agree with TRBD1. The germline gives CDR1 MNHEY, CDR2 SVGEGT. After removal of 6 bases from V and 1 base from J, the junction contained 10 bases not matched to a gene. There are 17 residues in the CDR3. The CDR3 DNA reads TGTGCCAGCAGCCAACAGGGGGCGTTGGTGGCCAAAAACATTCAGTACTTC. Protein product: CASSQQGALVAKNIQYF.

V gene TRBV12-3 or TRBV12-4 combines with J gene TRBJ2-1; D gene unclear. The CDR3 consists of 13 residues. Trimming cost V 3 bases and J 6 bases, with 9 bases left between them. Here the CDR3 reads CASSFGLLNEQFF. CDR3 coding DNA: TGTGCCAGCAGTTTCGGGCTCCTCAATGAGCAGTTCTTC.